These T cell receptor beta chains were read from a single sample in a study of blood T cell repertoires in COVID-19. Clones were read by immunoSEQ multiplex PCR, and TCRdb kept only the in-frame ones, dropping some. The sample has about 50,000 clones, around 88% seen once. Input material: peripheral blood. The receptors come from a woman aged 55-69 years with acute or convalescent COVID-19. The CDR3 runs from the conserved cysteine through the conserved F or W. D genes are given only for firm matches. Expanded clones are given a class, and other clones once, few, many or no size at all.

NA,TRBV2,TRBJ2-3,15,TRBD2,TGTGCCAGCAGTGGACTAGCGGGGGGGACAGATACGCAGTATTTT,CASSGLAGGTDTQYF
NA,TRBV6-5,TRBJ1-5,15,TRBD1,TGTGCCAGCAGCCGGACAGGTTATAGCAATCAGCCCCAGCATTTT,CASSRTGYSNQPQHF
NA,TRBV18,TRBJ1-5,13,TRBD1,TGTGCCAGCTCACTCAGGGGGGAACAGCCCCAGCATTTT,CASSLRGEQPQHF
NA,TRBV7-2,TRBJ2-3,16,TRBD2,TGTGCCAGCAGGGGGGGAGGGACTAGGACCACAGATACGCAGTATTTT,CASRGGGTRTTDTQYF
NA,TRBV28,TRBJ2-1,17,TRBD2,TGTGCCAGCAGTTTCGGGGTCCGAGGACTAGCGGGGACTGAGCAGTTCTTC,CASSFGVRGLAGTEQFF
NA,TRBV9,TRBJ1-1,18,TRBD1,TGTGCCAGCAGCGTTCTCCCGACAGGGGGGGGACGGGACACTGAAGCTTTCTTT,CASSVLPTGGGRDTEAFF
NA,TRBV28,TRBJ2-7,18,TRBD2,TGTGCCAGCAGTCTTACCGGAATAGCGGGGGGCTCCACCTACGAGCAGTACTTC,CASSLTGIAGGSTYEQYF
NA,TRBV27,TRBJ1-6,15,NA,TGTGCCAGCAGCCGGCTGGCGGTAGGGGATTCACCCCTCCACTTT,CASSRLAVGDSPLHF
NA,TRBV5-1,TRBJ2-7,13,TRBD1,TGCGCCAGCTCATTGGACAGGGTTTACGAGCAGTACTTC,CASSLDRVYEQYF
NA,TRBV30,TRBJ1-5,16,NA,TGTGCCTGGAGTGTGCACACGGGCAGGGGATATCAGCCCCAGCATTTT,CAWSVHTGRGYQPQHF
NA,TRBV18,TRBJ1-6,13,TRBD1,TGTGCCAGCTCCGACAGGGCTGTTTCACCCCTCCACTTT,CASSDRAVSPLHF
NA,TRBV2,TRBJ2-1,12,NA,TGTGCCAGCAGTTTCGGGGTAACTGAGCAGTTCTTC,CASSFGVTEQFF
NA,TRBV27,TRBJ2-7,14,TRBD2,TGTGCCAGCAGTTCTTTAGCGGGAGGGCTTGAGCAGTACTTC,CASSSLAGGLEQYF
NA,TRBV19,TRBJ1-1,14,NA,TGTGCCAGTAGTATGGGGCGCATGAACACTGAAGCTTTCTTT,CASSMGRMNTEAFF
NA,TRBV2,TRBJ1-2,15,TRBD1,TGTGCCAGCAGTCCTGGGACAGGGGGGTGGTATGGCTACACCTTC,CASSPGTGGWYGYTF
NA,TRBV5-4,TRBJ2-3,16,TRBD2,TGTGCCAGCAGCCTTGAGGGGACTAGGCGAACAGATACGCAGTATTTT,CASSLEGTRRTDTQYF
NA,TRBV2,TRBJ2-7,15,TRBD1,TGTGCCAGCAGGGAGGGACAGGGGAGCTCCTACGAGCAGTACTTC,CASREGQGSSYEQYF
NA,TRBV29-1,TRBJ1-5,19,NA,TGCAGCGTTGATAATCCAGGGAAAGGGGTAATAATTCTTGGGCAGCCCCAGCATTTT,CSVDNPGKGVIILGQPQHF
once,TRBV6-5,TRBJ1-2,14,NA,TGTGCCAGCAGTTCCGCACAGGAGGGCTATGGCTACACCTTC,CASSSAQEGYGYTF
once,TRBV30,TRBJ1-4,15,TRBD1,TGTGCCTGGAGAAACAGGGGGTTGTTAAGTGAAAAACTGTTTTTT,CAWRNRGLLSEKLFF
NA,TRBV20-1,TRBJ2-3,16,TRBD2,TGCAGTGCTAGTGCGGGGCTAGCGGGATACACAGATACGCAGTATTTT,CSASAGLAGYTDTQYF
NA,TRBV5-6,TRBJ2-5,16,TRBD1,TGTGCCAGCAGCTTCTCGGCAGGGGGCCGTCAAGAGACCCAGTACTTC,CASSFSAGGRQETQYF
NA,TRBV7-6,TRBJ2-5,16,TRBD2,TGTGCCAGCAGCTTAGGGGCGGGAGTGGGTCAAGAGACCCAGTACTTC,CASSLGAGVGQETQYF
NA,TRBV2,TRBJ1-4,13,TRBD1,TGTGCCAGCAACAGGGGGCTTTATGAAAAACTGTTTTTT,CASNRGLYEKLFF
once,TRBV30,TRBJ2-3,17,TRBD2,TGTGCCTGGAGTGTATTGGGTGGGACTACCTACACAGATACGCAGTATTTT,CAWSVLGGTTYTDTQYF
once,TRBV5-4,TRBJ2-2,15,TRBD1,TGTGCCAGCAGCTTGCGACAGGGGGCTGCCGGGGAGCTGTTTTTT,CASSLRQGAAGELFF
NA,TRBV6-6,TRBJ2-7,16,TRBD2,TGTGCCAGCACCCTAAAAAGAGGGACTAGCGGCTACGAGCAGTACTTC,CASTLKRGTSGYEQYF
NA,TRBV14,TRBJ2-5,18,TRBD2,TGTGCCAGCAGCCAATCTCGACTAGCGGGGGATTTCGGGGAGACCCAGTACTTC,CASSQSRLAGDFGETQYF
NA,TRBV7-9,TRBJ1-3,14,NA,TGTGCCAGCAGCTTAGATTGGGGCGTGAACACCATATATTTT,CASSLDWGVNTIYF
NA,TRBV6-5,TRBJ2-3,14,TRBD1,TGTGCCAGCAGTTACTCCCTACAGGGGGATACGCAGTATTTT,CASSYSLQGDTQYF
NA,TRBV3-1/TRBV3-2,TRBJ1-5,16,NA,TGTGCCAGCAGCCGAGGCGGACAGTATAGCAATCAGCCCCAGCATTTT,CASSRGGQYSNQPQHF
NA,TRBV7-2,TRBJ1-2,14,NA,TGTGCCAGCAGCTCAGGATTGTTAGGCTATGGCTACACCTTC,CASSSGLLGYGYTF
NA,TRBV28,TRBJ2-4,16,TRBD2,TGTGCCAGCAGCCTAGGAGCGGGGGGCTTCAAAAACATTCAGTACTTC,CASSLGAGGFKNIQYF
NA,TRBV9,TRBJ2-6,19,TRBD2,TGTGCCAGCAGCGTAGGATTAGCGGGGGGCATCTCTGGGGCCAACGTCCTGACTTTC,CASSVGLAGGISGANVLTF
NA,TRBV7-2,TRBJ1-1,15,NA,TGTGCCAGCAGTAGCGGTATGGGGCGTGTCACTGAAGCTTTCTTT,CASSSGMGRVTEAFF
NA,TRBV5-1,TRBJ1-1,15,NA,TGCGCCAGCAGCATTGGACAGTCCCGATTTACTGAAGCTTTCTTT,CASSIGQSRFTEAFF
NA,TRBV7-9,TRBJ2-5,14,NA,TGTGCCAGCAGCTTGGGGGACACACAAGAGACCCAGTACTTC,CASSLGDTQETQYF
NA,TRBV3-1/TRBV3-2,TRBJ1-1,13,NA,TGTGCCAGCAGCCCGACAGCCAACACTGAAGCTTTCTTT,CASSPTANTEAFF
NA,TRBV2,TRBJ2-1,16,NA,TGTGCCAGCACTGGGGCCCGGGGGAGCTCCTACAATGAGCAGTTCTTC,CASTGARGSSYNEQFF
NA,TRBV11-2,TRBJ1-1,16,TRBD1,TGTGCCAGCAGCACGGACAGGGTAGTAAGGAACACTGAAGCTTTCTTT,CASSTDRVVRNTEAFF
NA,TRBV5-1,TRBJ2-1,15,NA,TGCGCCAGCAGCTTGGGGGAGAACTCCTACAATGAGCAGTTCTTC,CASSLGENSYNEQFF
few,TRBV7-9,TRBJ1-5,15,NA,TGTGCCAGCAGCTTAGGCGATGTGGGCAATCAGCCCCAGCATTTT,CASSLGDVGNQPQHF
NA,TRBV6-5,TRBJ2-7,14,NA,TGTGCCAGCAGGAGACAGAATGGGGCCTACGAGCAGTACTTC,CASRRQNGAYEQYF
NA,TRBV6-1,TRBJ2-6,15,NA,TGTGCCAGCAGTGAGGACAGCTCTGGGGCCAACGTCCTGACTTTC,CASSEDSSGANVLTF
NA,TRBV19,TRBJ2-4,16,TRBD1,TGTGCCAGTAGTATAGGACAGGGCTTCACCAAAAACATTCAGTACTTC,CASSIGQGFTKNIQYF
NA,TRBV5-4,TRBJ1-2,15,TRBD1,TGTGCCAGCAGCTTGGGCGGACAGGCCATCTATGGCTACACCTTC,CASSLGGQAIYGYTF
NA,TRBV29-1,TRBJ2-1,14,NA,TGCAGCGTTGAACAGGGGCATACCTACAATGAGCAGTTCTTC,CSVEQGHTYNEQFF
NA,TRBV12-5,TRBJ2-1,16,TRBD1,TGTGCTAGTGGTTTGGGGACAGGGCGGTACTACAATGAGCAGTTCTTC,CASGLGTGRYYNEQFF
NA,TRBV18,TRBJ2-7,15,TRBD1,TGTGCCAGCTCCCGGGACAGGGGAGACCTTTACGAGCAGTACTTC,CASSRDRGDLYEQYF
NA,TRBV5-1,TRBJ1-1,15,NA,TGCGCCAGCAGCTTGGCCGGGACACTTAACACTGAAGCTTTCTTT,CASSLAGTLNTEAFF
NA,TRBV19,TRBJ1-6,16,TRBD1,TGTGCCAGTAGTATAACGGGACAGCTGAAAAATTCACCCCTCCACTTT,CASSITGQLKNSPLHF
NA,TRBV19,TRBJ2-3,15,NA,TGTGCCAGTAGTAGGGCCGGCCGCCGCACAGATACGCAGTATTTT,CASSRAGRRTDTQYF
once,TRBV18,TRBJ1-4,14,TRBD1,TGTGCCAGCTCACTGGGACAGGGAAATGAAAAACTGTTTTTT,CASSLGQGNEKLFF
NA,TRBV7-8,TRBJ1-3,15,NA,TGTGCCAGCAGCTTGGCTAGGGGGACTGGAAACACCATATATTTT,CASSLARGTGNTIYF
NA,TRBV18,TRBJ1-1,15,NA,TGTGCCAGCTCACCGGCCGCAGGGGAAAACACTGAAGCTTTCTTT,CASSPAAGENTEAFF
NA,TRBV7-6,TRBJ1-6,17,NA,TGTGCCAGCAGCCAAGGACAGCCGAACTCCTATAATTCACCCCTCCACTTT,CASSQGQPNSYNSPLHF
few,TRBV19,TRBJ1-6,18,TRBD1,TGTGCCAGTAGTGATCCCAGGAGGGGGACAGGGAAGAATTCACCCCTCCACTTT,CASSDPRRGTGKNSPLHF
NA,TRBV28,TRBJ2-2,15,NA,TGTGCCAGCAGTTTGGGGGGAGCAGGGTCCGGGGAGCTGTTTTTT,CASSLGGAGSGELFF
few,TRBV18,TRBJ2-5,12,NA,TGTGCCAGCTCACCAGCGGGGGAGACCCAGTACTTC,CASSPAGETQYF
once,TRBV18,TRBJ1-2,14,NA,TGTGCCAGCTCAGACCGACAGGCTAACTATGGCTACACCTTC,CASSDRQANYGYTF